What follows are 4 T cell receptor beta chains derived from one specimen sequenced in a study of T cell responses to AZD1222 COVID-19 vaccine. This table comes from immunoSEQ multiplex PCR, and its TCRdb copy is limited to in-frame clones, with some not included. The table has about 140,000 clones, around 89% seen once. The source material was peripheral blood, sampled on day 0 of AZD1222 vaccination. The receptors shown here come from an adult in good health.

The chain carries TRBV4-1 and TRBJ2-1; TRBD2 is a possible D gene (6 bases). The CDR3 has 14 residues. Germline CDR1 reads MGHRA; CDR2 reads YSYEKL. V lost 0 bases and J 10 bases, leaving 13 bases between the germline ends. This CDR3 reads CASSQDPGEWEQFF. CDR3 sequence (DNA): TGCGCCAGCAGCCAAGATCCGGGGGAATGGGAGCAGTTCTTC.

The chain has TRBV5-1 and TRBJ1-2; D not resolved. V lost 4 bases and J lost 3, with 22 bases in between. CDR3 length: 17 amino acids. Germline lookup yields CDR1 SGHRS and CDR2 YFSETQ. DNA of the CDR3: TGCGCCAGCAGCAAAGCTCCGGAGAGTAGTGCCGACTATGGCTACACCTTC. Protein sequence: CASSKAPESSADYGYTF.

CDR3 sequence: CASSHARQKTNYGYTF. The CDR3 DNA sequence: TGCGCCAGCAGCCACGCCCGACAGAAGACTAACTATGGCTACACCTTC. The rearrangement uses TRBV5-1 and TRBJ1-2; weak D call: TRBD1 (5 bases). The V end was cut by 4 bases, the J end by 0 bases, with 16 bases between. Germline assignment: CDR1 SGHRS and CDR2 YFSETQ. The CDR3 sequence is 16 residues long.

This rearrangement joins TRBV18 to TRBJ2-3; D is unresolved. V dropped 4 bases and J dropped 3 bases, with 11 bases sitting between them. The CDR3 totals 14 residues. CDR1 KGHSH and CDR2 LQKENI come from the germline V gene. CDR3 bases: TGTGCCAGCTCACTGGGCGGAGTAACAGATACGCAGTATTTT. Its protein product is CASSLGGVTDTQYF. Full variable domain (rest looked up from reference TRBV18 and TRBJ2-3): NAGVMQNPRHLVRRRGQEARLRCSPMKGHSHVYWYRQLPEEGLKFMVYLQKENIIDESGMPKERFSAEFPKEGPSILRIQQVVRGDSAAYFCASSLGGVTDTQYFGPGTRLTVL.